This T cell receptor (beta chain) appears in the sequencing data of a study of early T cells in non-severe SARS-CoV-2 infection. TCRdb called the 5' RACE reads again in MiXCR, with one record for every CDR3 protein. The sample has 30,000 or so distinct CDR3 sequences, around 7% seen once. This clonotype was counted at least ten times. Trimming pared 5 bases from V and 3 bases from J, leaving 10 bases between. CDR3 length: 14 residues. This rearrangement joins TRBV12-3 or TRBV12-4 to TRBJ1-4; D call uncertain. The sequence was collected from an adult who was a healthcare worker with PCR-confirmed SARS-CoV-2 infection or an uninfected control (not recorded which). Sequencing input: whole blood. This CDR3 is CASSHREPNEKLFF. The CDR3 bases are TGTGCCAGCAGTCACCGGGAGCCTAATGAAAAACTGTTTTTT.